This record looks at one TCR beta chain sequence and its context. This sample was taken from a study of cytotoxic CD8 clonotypes in ibrutinib-treated CLL. The table came from immunoSEQ multiplex PCR; TCRdb's copy has only in-frame clones and leaves some out. The sample holds fewer than 300,000 clones, about 72% seen once. The clonotype originates from a human donor with chronic lymphocytic leukemia. Sequenced material: PBMCs, taken at disease progression, from a patient treated with ibrutinib.

The CDR3 loop reads CASSSESDSPLHF. Here the CDR3 DNA reads TGTGCCAGCAGCTCCGAGTCTGATTCACCCCTCCACTTT. This chain uses TRBV7-8 with TRBJ1-6, with no clear D. The germline CDR1 and CDR2 sequences are SGHVS and FQNEAQ. The CDR3 totals 13 residues. V shed 4 bases and J shed 8 bases, with 9 bases lying between them.